The rows below give T cell receptor beta chains drawn from one sample of a study of beta chain features in type 1 diabetes. Here immunoSEQ multiplex PCR was the method, and the copy in TCRdb shows in-frame clones only, minus some. The sample includes 900,000 or so clones, 15% to 20% of them seen just once. Sequencing was done on a sample of naive CD4+ T cells from blood. The receptors were sampled from a woman between 18 and 30 years old in good health. CDR3s include the opening cysteine and the closing phenylalanine or tryptophan. The order of the fields is D gene, clone size, V gene, J gene, CDR3 length, CDR3 protein, CDR3 DNA. A D gene is named only where the DNA matches it firmly. Some rows have no size entry. The others give once, few or many, or a class for an expanded clone.

NA	few	TRBV25-1	TRBJ1-2	13	CASSVEGFWGYTF	TGTGCCAGCAGTGTCGAAGGGTTTTGGGGCTACACCTTC
TRBD2	few	TRBV15	TRBJ2-7	18	CATSRGGLAGVPTYEQYF	TGTGCCACCAGCAGAGGGGGACTAGCGGGAGTCCCCACCTACGAGCAGTACTTC
NA	NA	TRBV2	TRBJ1-5	17	CASSGKPGRQGGQPQHF	TGTGCCAGCAGTGGGAAACCCGGTCGGCAAGGTGGCCAGCCCCAGCATTTT
TRBD2	NA	TRBV5-6	TRBJ2-1	18	CASSLARREVGSYNEQFF	TGTGCCAGCAGCTTGGCCCGGCGGGAGGTTGGCTCCTACAATGAGCAGTTCTTC
TRBD1	NA	TRBV28	TRBJ1-2	14	CASSEGDRTYGYTF	TGTGCCAGCAGCGAGGGGGACAGGACCTATGGCTACACCTTC
NA	few	TRBV21-1	TRBJ2-7	15	CASSTHLAGDYEQYF	TGTGCCAGCAGCACCCATCTAGCGGGAGACTACGAGCAGTACTTC
NA	NA	TRBV10-3	TRBJ2-3	15	CAISGGLRNTDTQYF	TGTGCCATCAGCGGAGGGTTGCGGAACACAGATACGCAGTATTTT
NA	few	TRBV7-7	TRBJ2-1	13	CASSPDRLSEQFF	TGTGCTAGCAGTCCCGACAGGCTCAGTGAGCAGTTCTTC
NA	few	TRBV14	TRBJ2-5	17	CASSQVSGSNLLETQYF	TGTGCCAGCAGCCAAGTGTCAGGCTCCAATCTGCTAGAGACCCAGTACTTC
NA	NA	TRBV7-2	TRBJ2-1	13	CASSLWGYNEQFF	TGTGCCAGCAGCTTGTGGGGTTACAATGAGCAGTTCTTC
TRBD2	NA	TRBV19	TRBJ2-5	16	CASRGTSGRMGETQYF	TGTGCCAGCCGGGGGACTAGCGGGAGGATGGGAGAGACCCAGTACTTC
TRBD1	few	TRBV7-6	TRBJ2-5	16	CASSLANRGRGETQYF	TGTGCCAGCAGCTTAGCTAACAGGGGGCGCGGAGAGACCCAGTACTTC
TRBD1	few	TRBV7-9	TRBJ1-2	16	CASSSQGSPHNYGYTF	TGTGCCAGCAGCTCACAGGGGTCACCACATAACTATGGCTACACCTTC
TRBD2	NA	TRBV5-6	TRBJ2-1	14	CASSLKAGRNEQFF	TGTGCCAGCAGCTTGAAAGCGGGAAGGAATGAGCAGTTCTTC
TRBD1	few	TRBV2	TRBJ2-2	15	CASREETGGTRKLFF	TGTGCCAGCAGGGAAGAGACAGGGGGAACGAGGAAGCTGTTTTTT
TRBD2	NA	TRBV20-1	TRBJ2-1	11	CSARKRENGFF	TGCAGTGCTAGGAAGCGGGAGAACGGGTTCTTC
NA	NA	TRBV4-3	TRBJ2-1	16	CASSQEYRLAGGEQFF	TGCGCCAGCAGCCAAGAATATCGGCTAGCTGGGGGTGAGCAGTTCTTC
TRBD1	NA	TRBV5-1	TRBJ2-6	18	CASSLPGTGGSGANVLTF	TGCGCCAGCAGCCTGCCCGGGACAGGGGGCTCTGGGGCCAACGTCCTGACTTTC
TRBD1	NA	TRBV4-2	TRBJ2-3	17	CASSQTGQGLSTDTQYF	TGTGCCAGCAGTCAAACAGGACAGGGCCTGAGCACAGATACGCAGTATTTT
NA	few	TRBV7-8	TRBJ1-4	15	CASSITGPGYGKLFF	TGTGCCAGCAGTATAACCGGCCCCGGCTACGGAAAACTGTTTTTT